The 28 T cell receptor beta chains below were found in one sample sequenced in a study of technical replicates of blood from a handful of donors (dated by TCRdb to about 2017). Receptor libraries were prepared by the immunoSEQ multiplex PCR assay. TCRdb limited this immuneACCESS table to in-frame rearrangements with V and J called. A share of clones is missing; checked studies link under half to unresolved V genes, and the rest is unexplained. For this sample the table gives around 67,000 clones, of which about nine tenths were detected only once. Approximately 0.39% of the sample goes to the ten largest clones. Input material: T cells isolated from PBMCs. These receptors were obtained from a human donor in good health.

The chain is built from TRBV4-1 and TRBJ2-7; 8 bases line up with TRBD1. Trimming at V came to 2 bases and at J to 4 bases, leaving 10 bases not matched to a gene. The germline gives CDR1 MGHRA, CDR2 YSYEKL. This CDR3 has 16 amino acids. The CDR3 is CASSQFTGQGGYEQYF. In DNA, the CDR3 is TGCGCCAGCAGCCAATTTACTGGACAGGGTGGGTACGAGCAGTACTTC.

The V call is TRBV4-2, the J call TRBJ1-5; 7 positions agree with TRBD1. Germline V gene lookup returns CDR1 LGHNA and CDR2 YNFKEQ. The CDR3 runs to 15 residues. With 0 bases clipped from V and 7 bases from J, the junction kept 6 bases outside the gene matches. The CDR3 nucleotides are TGTGCCAGCAGCCAAGAGAACAGGGGTAACCAGCCCCAGCATTTT. Its translation: CASSQENRGNQPQHF.

V is TRBV6-5 and J is TRBJ2-2; 11 bases line up with TRBD2. The CDR3 loop spans 15 amino acids. V shed 6 bases, J shed 2 bases, and the junction held 2 bases outside the gene matches. The germline CDR1 and CDR2 sequences are MNHEY and SVGAGI. The CDR3 region is CASRGTSGNTGELFF. CDR3 nucleotides: TGTGCCAGCAGGGGGACTAGCGGTAACACCGGGGAGCTGTTTTTT.

The rearrangement links TRBV2 to TRBJ1-2; 9 bases line up with TRBD1. V shed 5 bases, J shed 8 bases, and the junction held 21 bases outside the gene matches. Germline loops: CDR1 SNHLY, CDR2 FYNNEI. The CDR3 runs to 18 residues. The chain's CDR3 is CASSREPARTGDVRGYTF. The CDR3 DNA reads as TGTGCCAGCAGTCGGGAGCCCGCAAGGACAGGGGACGTGAGAGGCTACACCTTC.

The CDR3 DNA reads as TGTGCCAGCAGCTTACTAGACAGGACCTACGAGCAGTACTTC. It is translated as CASSLLDRTYEQYF. The chain combines TRBV7-2 with TRBJ2-7, with D possibly matching TRBD1 (6 bases). The CDR3 is 14 amino acids. Trimming pared 2 bases from V and 2 bases from J, leaving 10 bases between. The germline CDR1 and CDR2 sequences are SGHTA and FQGNSA.

The chain has TRBV29-1 and TRBJ2-3; 10 bases fit TRBD2. The V gene's germline CDR1 is SQVTM and CDR2 ANQGSEA. The CDR3 sequence is 15 residues long. The ends lost 8 bases at V and 4 bases at J; junction bases unmatched: 12. The CDR3 loop reads CSSSEGLAFSDTQYF. In nucleotides, the CDR3 is TGCAGCTCGTCTGAGGGACTAGCGTTTTCAGATACGCAGTATTTT.

This clone was observed a single time. The chain recombines TRBV28 with TRBJ2-7, with TRBD2 matching 7 bases. This CDR3 comprises 16 residues. Germline V gene lookup returns CDR1 MDHEN and CDR2 SYDVKM. With V trimmed by 1 base and J by 2 bases, 8 bases remained unmatched. The CDR3 here is CASSLYLAGVAYEQYF. CDR3 DNA sequence: TGTGCCAGCAGTTTATATCTGGCGGGAGTAGCCTACGAGCAGTACTTC.

This clone was detected only once. The chain uses TRBV7-9 and TRBJ1-2; TRBD1 agrees at 7 bases. Germline trimming cut 5 bases from V and 0 bases from J; bases unmatched to any gene: 6. This CDR3 spans 15 amino acids. CDR1 and CDR2 from the germline V gene are SEHNR and FQNEAQ (reference sequence). The DNA for the CDR3 is TGTGCCAGCAGCCGAGGAACAGGGGCTAACTATGGCTACACCTTC. Protein sequence: CASSRGTGANYGYTF.

J is TRBJ1-1 and V is TRBV4-1, with 7 positions matching TRBD1. Germline values: CDR1 MGHRA, CDR2 YSYEKL. Germline trimming cut 6 bases from V and 4 bases from J; bases unmatched to any gene: 8. The CDR3 has 14 amino acids. The CDR3 loop is CASSGGGGFTEAFF. CDR3 in DNA: TGCGCCAGCAGTGGAGGGGGCGGCTTCACTGAAGCTTTCTTT.

This rearrangement joins TRBV5-3 to TRBJ2-6, with D maybe TRBD2 (5 bases). TRBV5-3 is placed among ORFs of uncertain function. The V end was cut by 5 bases, the J end by 0 bases, with 18 bases between. This CDR3 has 18 residues. The CDR3 reads CARRPARELSSGANVLTF. In DNA, the CDR3 is TGTGCCAGAAGACCAGCAAGGGAGCTTAGCTCTGGGGCCAACGTCCTGACTTTC.

This clone was recorded only once. The chain has TRBV30 and TRBJ1-3; D is ambiguous. Per the germline V gene, CDR1 is GTSNPN and CDR2 is SVGIG (reference sequence). The CDR3 runs 15 residues. Trimming removed 2 bases at V and 2 bases at J, with 13 bases between. The CDR3 DNA follows: TGTGCCTGGAGTTATGACTCCAGTGCTGGAAACACCATATATTTT. Its protein product is CAWSYDSSAGNTIYF.

This clone was seen only a few times. This rearrangement joins TRBV5-4 to TRBJ1-2, with 9 bases that match TRBD1. The ends lost 3 bases at V and 2 bases at J; junction bases unmatched: 8. The CDR3 has 16 residues. CDR1 SGHNT and CDR2 YYREEE come from the germline V gene (reference sequence). The DNA of the CDR3 is TGTGCCAGCAGCTCCCTTTGGACAGGGGAAAACTATGGCTACACCTTC. The encoded protein is CASSSLWTGENYGYTF.

The chain combines TRBV27 with TRBJ2-7; 7 bases are a match to TRBD2. The CDR3 runs to 14 residues. Germline trimming cut 3 bases from V and 3 bases from J; bases unmatched to any gene: 5. Per the germline V gene, CDR1 is MNHEY and CDR2 is SMNVEV (reference sequence). CDR3 sequence (DNA): TGTGCCAGCAGTTTTCGGCGGGGGATCTACGAGCAGTACTTC. Translated: CASSFRRGIYEQYF.

J is TRBJ1-5 and V is TRBV2; D is possibly TRBD1 (6 bases). The V end was cut by 5 bases, the J end by 6 bases, with 14 bases between. CDR3 size: 14 residues. The germline V gene encodes CDR1 SNHLY and CDR2 FYNNEI. CDR3 loop: CASSNRDGSQPQHF. The CDR3 coding sequence is TGTGCCAGCAGTAACAGGGATGGGAGTCAGCCCCAGCATTTT. The full variable domain, in which reference TRBV2 and TRBJ1-5 provide the parts outside the CDR3, is EPEVTQTPSHQVTQMGQEVILRCVPISNHLYFYWYRQILGQKVEFLVSFYNNEISEKSEIFDDQFSVERPDGSNFTLKIRSTKLEDSAMYFCASSNRDGSQPQHFGDGTRLSIL.

V gene TRBV11-3 combines with J gene TRBJ2-7; D is ambiguous. The CDR3 sequence is 14 residues long. CDR1 SGHNT and CDR2 YENEEA come from the germline V gene. Trimming stripped 1 base from V and 3 bases from J, with 10 bases between. The CDR3 DNA sequence: TGTGCCAGCAGCTTAGGACCCGGGTTCTACGAGCAGTACTTC. It specifies CASSLGPGFYEQYF.

The chain recombines TRBV2 with TRBJ2-3; no clear D. This CDR3 is 13 amino acids long. V lost 4 bases, J lost 0 bases, and 5 bases lay in between. Germline CDR1 is SNHLY and CDR2 is FYNNEI. CDR3 sequence: CASSGQSTDTQYF. The CDR3 DNA reads as TGTGCCAGCAGTGGCCAGAGCACAGATACGCAGTATTTT. The full variable domain, in which reference TRBV2 and TRBJ2-3 provide the parts outside the CDR3, is EPEVTQTPSHQVTQMGQEVILRCVPISNHLYFYWYRQILGQKVEFLVSFYNNEISEKSEIFDDQFSVERPDGSNFTLKIRSTKLEDSAMYFCASSGQSTDTQYFGPGTRLTVL.

The chain has TRBV18 and TRBJ1-2; D gene uncertain. Germline-derived CDR1 and CDR2 are KGHSH and LQKENI. The CDR3 is 12 residues long. Trimming pared 3 bases from V and 4 bases from J, leaving 6 bases between. This CDR3 is CASSPQIYGYTF. The CDR3 DNA reads TGTGCCAGCTCACCGCAGATCTATGGCTACACCTTC. The variable domain in full, completed from reference TRBV18 and TRBJ1-2, reads NAGVMQNPRHLVRRRGQEARLRCSPMKGHSHVYWYRQLPEEGLKFMVYLQKENIIDESGMPKERFSAEFPKEGPSILRIQQVVRGDSAAYFCASSPQIYGYTFGSGTRLTVV.

The chain couples TRBV2 to TRBJ2-1; 7 bases agree with TRBD1. Germline V gives CDR1 SNHLY, CDR2 FYNNEI. CDR3 length: 14 residues. J gave up 4 bases and V 6 bases, and 6 bases lay outside the gene matches. In nucleotides, the CDR3 is TGTGCCAGCAGGATTGGGACAGCTTACAATGAGCAGTTCTTC. Protein product: CASRIGTAYNEQFF.

The gene calls are TRBV19 and TRBJ2-5; 7 nucleotides match TRBD1. The CDR3 length is 13 residues. The V and J ends lost 6 bases and 1 base, in that order; junction bases with no gene match: 2. Per germline, CDR1 LNHDA and CDR2 SQIVND (reference sequence). CDR3 in DNA: TGTGCCAGTAGGGGGACAGCCCAAGAGACCCAGTACTTC. It encodes CASRGTAQETQYF.

The V and J genes are TRBV2 and TRBJ2-7; 11 bases match TRBD2. The CDR3 has 14 residues. The J segment lost 3 bases and the V segment lost 3 bases, leaving 1 base of the junction unmatched. CDR1 and CDR2 (germline): SNHLY, FYNNEI. CDR3 loop: CASSDGTSGYEQYF. The CDR3 nucleotides read TGTGCCAGCAGTGATGGGACTAGCGGCTACGAGCAGTACTTC.

This chain joins TRBV5-1 and TRBJ2-1; 12 bases agree with TRBD2. From germline, CDR1 is SGHRS and CDR2 YFSETQ. Losses at the gene ends were 7 bases for V and 7 bases for J; bases not matched to a gene: 9. CDR3 size: 15 residues. CDR3: CASGTTSGRINEQFF. CDR3 nucleotides: TGCGCCAGCGGAACGACTAGCGGGAGAATTAATGAGCAGTTCTTC. The variable domain in full, with the rest retrieved from reference TRBV5-1 and TRBJ2-1, is KAGVTQTPRYLIKTRGQQVTLSCSPISGHRSVSWYQQTPGQGLQFLFEYFSETQRNKGNFPGRFSGRQFSNSRSEMNVSTLELGDSALYLCASGTTSGRINEQFFGPGTRLTVL.

This sequence joins TRBV28 and TRBJ2-3; TRBD2 is a possible D gene (5 bases). The germline V and J ends were trimmed by 5 bases and 2 bases, with 20 bases remaining between them. The CDR3 runs to 17 residues. Per germline, CDR1 MDHEN and CDR2 SYDVKM. CDR3 coding DNA: TGTGCCAGCAGTCCTGCCCCGGGGAGCGGAAACACAGATACGCAGTATTTT. Protein sequence: CASSPAPGSGNTDTQYF.

V gene TRBV11-2 combines with J gene TRBJ1-1, with D perhaps TRBD1 (5 bases). CDR3 length: 17 residues. V lost 3 bases and J lost 2, with 19 bases in between. CDR1 SGHAT and CDR2 FQNNGV come from the germline V gene. CDR3 sequence (DNA): TGTGCCAGCAGCTTCAGTGGGGCGCAGGGATTCAACACTGAAGCTTTCTTT. Residues: CASSFSGAQGFNTEAFF.

V is TRBV2 and J is TRBJ2-5; TRBD1 aligns across 7 bases. The V gene's germline CDR1 is SNHLY and CDR2 FYNNEI. Losses at the gene ends were 5 bases for V and 9 bases for J; bases not matched to a gene: 6. There are 12 residues in the CDR3. The CDR3 DNA reads as TGTGCCAGCAGTCGACAGGGTTCGCCCCAGTACTTC. Translation gives CASSRQGSPQYF. Full variable domain (remainder filled in from reference TRBV2 and TRBJ2-5): EPEVTQTPSHQVTQMGQEVILRCVPISNHLYFYWYRQILGQKVEFLVSFYNNEISEKSEIFDDQFSVERPDGSNFTLKIRSTKLEDSAMYFCASSRQGSPQYFGPGTRLLVL.

The CDR3 spells CASSQRGQETDYGYTF. CDR3 sequence (DNA): TGCGCCAGCAGCCAACGAGGACAGGAGACTGACTATGGCTACACCTTC. The V and J genes are TRBV4-3 and TRBJ1-2; 7 positions agree with TRBD1. The V and J ends lost 2 bases and 3 bases, in that order; junction bases with no gene match: 9. The CDR3 length is 16 residues. CDR1 LGHNA and CDR2 YSLEER come from the germline V gene.

The CDR3 protein is CASSVVPGREADTQYF. CDR3 bases: TGTGCCAGCAGCGTAGTCCCCGGGCGGGAGGCAGATACGCAGTATTTT. The J gene is TRBJ2-3, the V gene TRBV9; 8 bases are a match to TRBD2. J gave up 4 bases and V 0 bases, and 7 bases lay outside the gene matches. The germline V gene encodes CDR1 SGDLS and CDR2 YYNGEE. This CDR3 spans 16 amino acids.

The genes are TRBV12-2 and TRBJ1-1. TRBV12-2 is an annotated pseudogene. This CDR3 is 15 amino acids long. The CDR3 coding sequence is TGTGCAAGTCGCTTAGGGGAGGACCGGAACACTGAAGCTTTCTTT. Translated, it gives CASRLGEDRNTEAFF.

The chain uses TRBV10-3 and TRBJ2-7; 10 bases agree with TRBD2. The CDR3 loop spans 14 amino acids. Germline-derived CDR1 and CDR2 are ENHRY and SYGVKD. Trimming took 10 bases from V and 5 from J; bases not matched to a gene: 11. CDR3 amino acids: CASRTSGEKNEQYF. In DNA form, the CDR3 reads TGTGCCAGTAGGACTAGCGGAGAGAAAAACGAGCAGTACTTC.